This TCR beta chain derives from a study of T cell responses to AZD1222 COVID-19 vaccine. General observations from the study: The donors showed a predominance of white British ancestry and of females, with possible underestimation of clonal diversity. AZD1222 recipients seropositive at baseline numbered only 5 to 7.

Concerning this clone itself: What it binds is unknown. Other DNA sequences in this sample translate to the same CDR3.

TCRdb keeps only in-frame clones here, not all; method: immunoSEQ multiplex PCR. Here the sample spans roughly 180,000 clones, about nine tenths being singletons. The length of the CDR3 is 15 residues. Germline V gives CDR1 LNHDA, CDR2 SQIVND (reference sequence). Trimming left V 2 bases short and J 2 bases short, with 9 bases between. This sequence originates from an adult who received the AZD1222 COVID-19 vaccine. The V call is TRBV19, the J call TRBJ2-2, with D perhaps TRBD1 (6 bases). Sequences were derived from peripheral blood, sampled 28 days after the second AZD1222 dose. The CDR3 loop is CASSISGVNTGELFF. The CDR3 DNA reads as TGTGCCAGTAGTATATCAGGGGTTAACACCGGGGAGCTGTTTTTT.